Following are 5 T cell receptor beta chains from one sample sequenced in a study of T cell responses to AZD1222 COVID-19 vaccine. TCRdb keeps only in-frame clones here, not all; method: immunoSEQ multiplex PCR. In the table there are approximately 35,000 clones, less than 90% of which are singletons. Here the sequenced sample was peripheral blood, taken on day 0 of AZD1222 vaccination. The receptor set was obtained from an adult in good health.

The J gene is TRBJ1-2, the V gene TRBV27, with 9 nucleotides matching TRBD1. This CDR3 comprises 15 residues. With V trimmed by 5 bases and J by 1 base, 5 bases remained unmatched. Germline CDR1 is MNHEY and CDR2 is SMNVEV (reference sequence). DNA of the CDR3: TGTGCCAGCAGTCGGAGACAGGGGGTTAACTATGGCTACACCTTC. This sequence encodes CASSRRQGVNYGYTF.

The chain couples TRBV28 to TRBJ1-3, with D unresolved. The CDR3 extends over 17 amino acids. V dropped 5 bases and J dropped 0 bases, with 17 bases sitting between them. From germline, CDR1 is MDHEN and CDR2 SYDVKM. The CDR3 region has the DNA TGTGCCAGCAGTCCCCCCTGGGCGGCGCTCTCTGGAAACACCATATATTTT. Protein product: CASSPPWAALSGNTIYF.

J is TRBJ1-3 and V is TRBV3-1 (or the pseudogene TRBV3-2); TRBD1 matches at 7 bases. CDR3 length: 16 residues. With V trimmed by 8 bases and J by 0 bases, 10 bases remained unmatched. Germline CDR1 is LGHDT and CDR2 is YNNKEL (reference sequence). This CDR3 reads CASARQGLSSGNTIYF. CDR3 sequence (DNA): TGTGCCAGCGCACGACAGGGACTTAGCTCTGGAAACACCATATATTTT.

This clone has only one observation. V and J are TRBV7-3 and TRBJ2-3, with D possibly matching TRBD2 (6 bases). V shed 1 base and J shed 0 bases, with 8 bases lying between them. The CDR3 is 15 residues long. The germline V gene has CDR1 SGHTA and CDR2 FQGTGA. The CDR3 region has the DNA TGTGCCAGCAGCTTAAACGCGGGAAGCACAGATACGCAGTATTTT. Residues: CASSLNAGSTDTQYF.

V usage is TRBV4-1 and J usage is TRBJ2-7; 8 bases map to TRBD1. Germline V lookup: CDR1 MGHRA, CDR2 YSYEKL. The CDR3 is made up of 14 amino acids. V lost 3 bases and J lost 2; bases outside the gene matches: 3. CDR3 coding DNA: TGCGCCAGCAGCCAGCGACAGGGGCCCTACGAGCAGTACTTC. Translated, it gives CASSQRQGPYEQYF.